The 8 T cell receptor beta chains below all came from one sample that was sequenced in a study of shared clonotypes between healthy human individuals. Libraries were prepared by immunoSEQ multiplex PCR; TCRdb keeps only in-frame clonotypes and omits some of them. Of fewer than 1.8 million clones listed, approximately 98.5% are singletons. What was sequenced was naive CD4+ T cells sorted from blood. Subset of the sample: CD45RA+ positively selected. All receptors come from a man younger than 45 in good health.

The V call is TRBV19, the J call TRBJ2-1, with TRBD2 identical over 14 bases. Germline-derived CDR1 and CDR2 are LNHDA and SQIVND (reference sequence). V was clipped by 3 bases and J by 3 bases; unmatched bases: 4. The CDR3 loop spans 17 amino acids. Here the CDR3 DNA reads TGTGCCAGTAGTATGGGACTAGCGGGAGTAGGCTACAATGAGCAGTTCTTC. This translates into CASSMGLAGVGYNEQFF.

As for this clone: One junction end does not reproduce the germline sequence, and a read error may be involved. The V gene is TRBV7-8, the J gene TRBJ2-1, with a tentative D call TRBD1 (6 bases). CDR1 is SGHVS, CDR2 FQNEAQ, per germline. The CDR3 loop spans 16 amino acids. CDR3 coding DNA: TGTGCCAGCAGCCCGAGAACAGGGATATCCTACCATGAGCAGTTCTTC. This encodes CASSPRTGISYHEQFF.

The rearrangement links TRBV7-2 to TRBJ2-6; TRBD1 agrees at 7 bases. There are 17 residues in the CDR3. Germline loops: CDR1 SGHTA, CDR2 FQGNSA. The J segment lost 0 bases and the V segment lost 4 bases, leaving 6 bases of the junction unmatched. The CDR3 loop reads CASSWGQSLSGANVLTF. CDR3 nucleotides: TGTGCCAGCAGCTGGGGACAGTCACTCTCTGGGGCCAACGTCCTGACTTTC.

V and J are TRBV10-3 and TRBJ1-2; TRBD1 matches at 12 bases. Looked up from germline, CDR1 is ENHRY and CDR2 is SYGVKD. The ends lost 2 bases at V and 1 base at J; junction bases unmatched: 8. CDR3 size: 18 residues. The CDR3 loop is CAISETPGQGANNYGYTF. CDR3 DNA: TGTGCCATCAGTGAGACCCCGGGACAGGGGGCCAATAACTATGGCTACACCTTC.

J is TRBJ2-3 and V is TRBV6-5; TRBD2 agrees at 7 bases. The junction had 4 bases not matched to a gene; V was cut back by 1 base and J by 0 bases. Germline CDR1 MNHEY, CDR2 SVGAGI. This CDR3 has 16 residues. The CDR3 loop is CASSYFGSGSTDTQYF. The CDR3 coding sequence is TGTGCCAGCAGTTACTTCGGTAGCGGGAGCACAGATACGCAGTATTTT.

This sequence joins TRBV28 and TRBJ2-7; 8 nucleotides align to TRBD2. V trimming: 5 bases; J trimming: 3 bases; junction bases outside the gene matches: 9. Germline lookup yields CDR1 MDHEN and CDR2 SYDVKM. This CDR3 is 15 amino acids long. CDR3 coding DNA: TGTGCCAGCAGTCCCGCGGGGGGTGCAGTCTACGAGCAGTACTTC. Translating it yields CASSPAGGAVYEQYF.

This chain links TRBV5-1 with TRBJ2-5, with D tentatively TRBD1 (6 bases). Germline V lookup: CDR1 SGHRS, CDR2 YFSETQ. Trimming took 3 bases from V and 3 from J, leaving 15 bases between them. The CDR3 loop spans 15 amino acids. The CDR3 DNA reads as TGCGCCAGCAGCTACTCCGGGACACCCGAAGAGACCCAGTACTTC. This sequence encodes CASSYSGTPEETQYF.

The V and J genes are TRBV5-6 and TRBJ2-7; D remains unclear. V was cut by 3 bases and J by 3 bases, with 16 bases left in between. The V gene's germline CDR1 is SGHDT and CDR2 YYEEEE. The CDR3 runs 15 residues. CDR3 DNA sequence: TGTGCCAGCAGCTCGCATCTGATCCTGAACTACGAGCAGTACTTC. It codes for CASSSHLILNYEQYF.